This paragraph covers one TCR beta chain sequence. Germline V CDR1 and CDR2: SGHNT, YYREEE (reference sequence). V gave up 3 bases and J gave up 4 bases; unmatched junction bases: 9. The CDR3 runs to 15 residues. Clones were sequenced by immunoSEQ multiplex PCR, and TCRdb holds only the in-frame ones, with some missing. The sample has tens of thousands of clones, 75% to 90% seen once. This entry is derived from a study of blood T cell repertoires in COVID-19. The rearrangement uses TRBV5-4 and TRBJ1-2; TRBD1 matches at 7 bases. The TCR sequence derives from a woman in her fifties or sixties with active COVID-19. The specimen sequenced was peripheral blood. This CDR3 reads CASSSRPGQIYGYTF. In nucleotides, the CDR3 is TGTGCCAGCAGCTCCAGACCGGGACAGATCTATGGCTACACCTTC.